This is a list of T cell receptor beta chains from one sample in a study of PD-L1 blockade in urothelial cancer. Clones were sequenced by immunoSEQ multiplex PCR, and TCRdb holds only the in-frame ones, with some missing. The sample holds under 40,000 clones, 80% to 90% seen once. Sequenced material: PBMCs, taken around atezolizumab (anti-PD-L1) treatment. The receptors were gathered from an elderly man with urothelial cancer. Each CDR3 is given with its conserved first and last residue. A D gene is named only where the DNA matches it firmly. The listing skips clone size in some rows; elsewhere it reads once, few, many or a size class.

v_gene,abundance,d_gene,j_gene,CDR3nt,CDR3aa
TRBV6-5,.,TRBD1,TRBJ1-2,TGTGCCAGCAGTACGCGGGGACAGGGGGAAGGAGGCTACACCTTC,CASSTRGQGEGGYTF
TRBV5-4,.,TRBD2,TRBJ2-5,TGTGCCAGCAGCTTGGGCACGAGCGGGATGTGGGGGACCCAGTACTTC,CASSLGTSGMWGTQYF
TRBV18,.,TRBD1,TRBJ1-3,TGTGCCAGCTCACCAACGGGACAGGGGGACACGTCTGGAAACACCATATATTTT,CASSPTGQGDTSGNTIYF
TRBV10-1,.,.,TRBJ1-2,TGCGCCAGCAGCCCTATACAGGGCCGCTCGACTAACTATGGCTACACCTTC,CASSPIQGRSTNYGYTF
TRBV9,.,TRBD2,TRBJ2-7,TGTGCCAGCAGCGAATGGACTAGCTCCCTCGAGCAGTACTTC,CASSEWTSSLEQYF
TRBV28,once,.,TRBJ1-2,TGTGCCAGCAGTAGGACAGCTAACTATGGCTACACCTTC,CASSRTANYGYTF
TRBV7-9,.,TRBD1,TRBJ2-1,TGTGCCAGCAGCCCTGGACAGGGGGCGGCCAATGAGCAGTTCTTC,CASSPGQGAANEQFF
TRBV19,.,.,TRBJ2-7,TGTGCCAGTAGCATCGGGGGGACCGGGGCAGGGGCCGAGCAGTACTTC,CASSIGGTGAGAEQYF
TRBV2,.,.,TRBJ2-1,TGTGCCAGCAGGGGGGTAGCGGAGTACAATGAGCAGTTCTTC,CASRGVAEYNEQFF
TRBV19,once,.,TRBJ2-2,TGTGCCAGCTACAGCGGCGGGGAGCTGTTTTTT,CASYSGGELFF
TRBV5-1,once,TRBD1,TRBJ1-4,TGCGCCAGCAGCTCGCTCCCGGACAGGGTAGGATCAACTAATGAAAAACTGTTTTTT,CASSSLPDRVGSTNEKLFF
TRBV5-6,.,.,TRBJ2-5,TGTGCCAGCAGCCGACCGGAGGGAGGACGAGAGACCCAGTACTTC,CASSRPEGGRETQYF
TRBV11-2,.,TRBD2,TRBJ2-6,TGTGCCAGCAGCTTAGCGGGACTAGCGCCCCTCTCTGGGGCCAACGTCCTGACTTTC,CASSLAGLAPLSGANVLTF
TRBV30,.,TRBD1,TRBJ1-2,TGTGCCTTCTCGGACAGGCCGGACTATGGCTACACCTTC,CAFSDRPDYGYTF
TRBV5-1,.,.,TRBJ2-3,TGCGCCAGCAGGCCAACCGGGACTCCTACACCAGATACGCAGTATTTT,CASRPTGTPTPDTQYF
TRBV13,.,TRBD2,TRBJ2-2,TGTGCCAGCAGCTATGAGAAAAAAGCGGGGGCCCCCGGGGAGCTGTTTTTT,CASSYEKKAGAPGELFF
TRBV18,.,TRBD1,TRBJ2-2,TGTGCCAGCTCACCTGGGACAGGTTACACCGGGGAGCTGTTTTTT,CASSPGTGYTGELFF
TRBV7-9,.,.,TRBJ2-5,TGTGCCAGCAGCTTAAGCGGCGGAGCCCAGTACTTC,CASSLSGGAQYF
TRBV11-2,.,.,TRBJ2-5,TGTGCCAGCAGCTTAGTAGGAGGAGTTGGTGGTCAAGAGACCCAGTACTTC,CASSLVGGVGGQETQYF
TRBV18,.,.,TRBJ1-3,TGTGCCAGCTCACGCCAAGGAGGGGCTGGAAACACCATATATTTT,CASSRQGGAGNTIYF
TRBV11-2,.,.,TRBJ2-1,TGTGCCAGCAGGAATCTTGGGAGCGGTGAGCAGTTCTTC,CASRNLGSGEQFF
TRBV28,.,TRBD2,TRBJ2-5,TGTGCCAGCAGTTCTCTAGCGGCGGAGACCCAGTACTTC,CASSSLAAETQYF
TRBV27,.,TRBD1,TRBJ2-7,TGTGCCAGCAGTCCCTCTAAATCGGGACAGGGCAGCTCCTACGAGCAGTACTTC,CASSPSKSGQGSSYEQYF
TRBV21-1,once,.,TRBJ1-1,TGTGCCAGCAGCAAATGTGGGGAGGTCTTTGGGAACACTGAAGCTTTCTTT,CASSKCGEVFGNTEAFF
TRBV18,few,.,TRBJ1-1,TGTGCCAGCTCCCTTCCCCTAGGGAACACTGAAGCTTTCTTT,CASSLPLGNTEAFF
TRBV28,.,.,TRBJ1-5,TGTGCCAGCAGTTTACAGGTTCAGGTGGCTGGGGGCGATTTATATCAGCCCCAGCATTTT,CASSLQVQVAGGDLYQPQHF
TRBV18,.,.,TRBJ2-1,TGTGCCAGCTCACCCCCCGGGACTTACTCCTACAATGAGCAGTTCTTC,CASSPPGTYSYNEQFF
TRBV15,.,.,TRBJ2-5,TGTGCCACCAGCAGAGAAGGCCCGGGAGAGACCCAGTACTTC,CATSREGPGETQYF
TRBV7-8,.,.,TRBJ1-3,TGTGCCAGCAGCTTAGTAGGGAGCTCTGGAAACACCATATATTTT,CASSLVGSSGNTIYF
TRBV11-3,.,.,TRBJ1-5,TGTGCCAGCAGCTTAGTGAACAGGTCCCCATGGGGCAATCAGCCCCAGCATTTT,CASSLVNRSPWGNQPQHF
TRBV7-2,.,TRBD1,TRBJ1-2,TGTGCCAGCAGCCCCGGGGGACAGGGCCCTGGCTACACCTTC,CASSPGGQGPGYTF
TRBV27,.,.,TRBJ2-3,TGTGCCAGCAGTCTTTACAGGGCCACAGATACGCAGTATTTT,CASSLYRATDTQYF
TRBV2,.,TRBD1,TRBJ2-7,TGTGCCAGCCGGAGGGACAGGGGACCCGCATACGAGCAGTACTTC,CASRRDRGPAYEQYF